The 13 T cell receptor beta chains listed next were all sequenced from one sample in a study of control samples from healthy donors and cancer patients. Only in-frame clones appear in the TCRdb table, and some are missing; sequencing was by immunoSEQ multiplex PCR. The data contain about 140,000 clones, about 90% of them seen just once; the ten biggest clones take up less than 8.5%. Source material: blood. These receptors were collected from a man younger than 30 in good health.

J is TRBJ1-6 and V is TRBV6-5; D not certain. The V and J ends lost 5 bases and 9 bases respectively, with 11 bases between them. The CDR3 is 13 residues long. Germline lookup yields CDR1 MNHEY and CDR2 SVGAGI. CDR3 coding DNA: TGTGCCAGCAGTCGGAGCCGGGGTTCACCCCTCCACTTT. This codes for CASSRSRGSPLHF.

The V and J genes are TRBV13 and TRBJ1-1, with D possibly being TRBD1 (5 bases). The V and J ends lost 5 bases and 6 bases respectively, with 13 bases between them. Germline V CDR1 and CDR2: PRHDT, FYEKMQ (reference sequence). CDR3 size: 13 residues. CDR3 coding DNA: TGTGCCAGCAGCGGTAGGAGGGGAGCTGAAGCTTTCTTT. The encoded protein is CASSGRRGAEAFF.

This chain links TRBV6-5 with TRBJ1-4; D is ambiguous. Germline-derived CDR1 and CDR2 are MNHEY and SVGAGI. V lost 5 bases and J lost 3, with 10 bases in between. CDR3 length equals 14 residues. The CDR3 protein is CASSRLGSNEKLFF. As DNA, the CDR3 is TGTGCCAGCAGTCGGCTGGGTTCTAATGAAAAACTGTTTTTT.

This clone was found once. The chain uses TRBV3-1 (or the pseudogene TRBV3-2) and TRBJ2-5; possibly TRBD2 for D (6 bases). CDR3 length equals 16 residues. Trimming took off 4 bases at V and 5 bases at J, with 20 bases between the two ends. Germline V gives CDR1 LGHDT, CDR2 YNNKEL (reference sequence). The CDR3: CASSLSGLPVRETQYF. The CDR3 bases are TGTGCCAGCAGCCTATCCGGACTACCTGTAAGGGAGACCCAGTACTTC.

This CDR3 is CASSQWKGPLNEQYF. CDR3 in DNA: TGCGCCAGCAGTCAATGGAAAGGGCCCCTTAACGAGCAGTACTTC. The chain carries TRBV23-1 and TRBJ2-7; D not certain. TRBV23-1 is flagged as an ORF with uncertain function. This CDR3 region has 15 residues. The V end was cut by 1 base, the J end by 5 bases, with 15 bases between.

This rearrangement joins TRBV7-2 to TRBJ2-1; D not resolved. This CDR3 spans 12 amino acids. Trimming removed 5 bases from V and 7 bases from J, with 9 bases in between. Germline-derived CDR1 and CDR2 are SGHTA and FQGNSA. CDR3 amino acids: CASSPFGNEQFF. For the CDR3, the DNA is TGTGCCAGCAGCCCCTTTGGGAATGAGCAGTTCTTC.

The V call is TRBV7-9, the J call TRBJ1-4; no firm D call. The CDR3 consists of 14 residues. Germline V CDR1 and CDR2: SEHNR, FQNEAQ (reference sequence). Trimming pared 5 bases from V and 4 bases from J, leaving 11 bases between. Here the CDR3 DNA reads TGTGCCAGCAGCCCGACATGGAATAATGAAAAACTGTTTTTT. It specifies CASSPTWNNEKLFF.

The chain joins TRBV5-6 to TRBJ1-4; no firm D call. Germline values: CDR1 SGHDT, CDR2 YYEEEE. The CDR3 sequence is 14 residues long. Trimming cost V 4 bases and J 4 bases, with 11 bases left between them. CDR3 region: CASSPRWGNEKLFF. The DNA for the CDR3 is TGTGCCAGCAGCCCCAGGTGGGGTAATGAAAAACTGTTTTTT.

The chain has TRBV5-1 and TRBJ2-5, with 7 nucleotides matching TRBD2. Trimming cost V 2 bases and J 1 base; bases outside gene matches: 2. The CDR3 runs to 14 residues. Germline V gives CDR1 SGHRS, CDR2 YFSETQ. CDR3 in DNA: TGCGCCAGCAGCTTACCGGGGGGCCAAGAGACCCAGTACTTC. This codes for CASSLPGGQETQYF.

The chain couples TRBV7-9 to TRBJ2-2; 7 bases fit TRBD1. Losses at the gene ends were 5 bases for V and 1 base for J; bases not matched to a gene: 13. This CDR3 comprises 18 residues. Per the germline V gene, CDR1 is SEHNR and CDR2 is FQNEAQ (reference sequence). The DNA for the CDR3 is TGTGCCAGCAGCCCCGGAGCGGAGACAGGGCAGAACACCGGGGAGCTGTTTTTT. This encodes CASSPGAETGQNTGELFF.

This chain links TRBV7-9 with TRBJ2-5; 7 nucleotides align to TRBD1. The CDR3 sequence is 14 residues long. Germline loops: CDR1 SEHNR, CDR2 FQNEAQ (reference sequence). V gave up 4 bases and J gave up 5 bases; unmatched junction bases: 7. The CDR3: CASSSEGAWETQYF. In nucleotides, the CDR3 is TGTGCCAGCAGCTCAGAGGGGGCCTGGGAGACCCAGTACTTC. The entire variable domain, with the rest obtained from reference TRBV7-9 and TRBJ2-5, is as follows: DTGVSQNPRHKITKRGQNVTFRCDPISEHNRLYWYRQTLGQGPEFLTYFQNEAQLEKSRLLSDRFSAERPKGSFSTLEIQRTEQGDSAMYLCASSSEGAWETQYFGPGTRLLVL.

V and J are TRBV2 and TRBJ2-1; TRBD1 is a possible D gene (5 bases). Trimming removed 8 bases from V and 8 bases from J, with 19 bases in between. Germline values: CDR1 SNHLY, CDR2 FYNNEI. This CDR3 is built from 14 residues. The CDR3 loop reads CASCRAFRADEQFF. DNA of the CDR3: TGTGCCAGCTGCCGAGCATTCAGGGCGGATGAGCAGTTCTTC.

CDR3 in amino acids: CASSTGLDSLSGANVLTF. In DNA form, the CDR3 reads TGTGCCAGCTCAACCGGATTAGACAGCCTCTCTGGGGCCAACGTCCTGACTTTC. This sequence joins TRBV18 and TRBJ2-6, with a possible D match to TRBD1 (5 bases). Per the germline V gene, CDR1 is KGHSH and CDR2 is LQKENI. This CDR3 region has 18 residues. Deletions cut 5 bases from V and 0 bases from J, with 17 bases between.